A selection of T cell receptor beta chains follows, all from one sample in a study of molecular identifiers for immune sequencing clone quantification. TCRdb processed the PCR reads anew with MiXCR; each CDR3 protein has one entry. The table lists hundreds of thousands of distinct CDR3 sequences, about 20% of them singletons. The sequencing input was naive CD8+ T cells from blood, with Jurkat cell RNA spiked in. These receptor sequences come from a human donor in good health. Some libraries in this study had Jurkat cell RNA spiked in. Both conserved end residues are part of each CDR3. The D gene is left open where the match is weak. Clone size is stated in some rows and not others, as once, few, many or a class when expanded.

d_call,clone_size,v_call,j_call,cdr3_nt,cdr3_aa
TRBD1,many,TRBV6-2/TRBV6-3,TRBJ2-5,TGTGCCAGCAGTCCCGACAGGGAACAAGAGACCCAGTACTTC,CASSPDREQETQYF
.,.,TRBV20-1,TRBJ2-1,TGCAGTGCAAAACTAGCAGAGGGCTTTGGGGAGCAGTTCTTC,CSAKLAEGFGEQFF
.,many,TRBV25-1,TRBJ1-1,TGTGCCAGCCGTCTCTGGGAAAACACTGAAGCTTTCTTT,CASRLWENTEAFF
TRBD1,.,TRBV11-2,TRBJ2-5,TGTGCCAGCAGCTTAGACAGGGGGTTGAGAGAGACCCAGTACTTC,CASSLDRGLRETQYF
TRBD2,.,TRBV4-1,TRBJ2-2,TGCGCCAGCAGCCAAGAGGGACTAGCGCGCGACACCGGGGAGCTGTTTTTT,CASSQEGLARDTGELFF
TRBD1,many,TRBV4-3,TRBJ2-7,TGCGCCAGCAGCCCAGAACTGACAGGGGGCGCGGAGGTCTACGAGCAGTACTTC,CASSPELTGGAEVYEQYF
.,many,TRBV27,TRBJ2-5,TGTGCCAGCAGTTCATATAGCCGCGGTTTCCAAGAGACCCAGTACTTC,CASSSYSRGFQETQYF
TRBD2,many,TRBV20-1,TRBJ2-7,TGCAGTGCTACCGCCGGGACTAGCGGGATCTACGAGCAGTACTTC,CSATAGTSGIYEQYF
.,.,TRBV19,TRBJ2-5,TGTGCCATTAGTCCCGTAGAGACCCAGTACTTC,CAISPVETQYF
TRBD2,.,TRBV4-3,TRBJ2-7,TGCGCCAGCAGCCAAGATCTAGCGGATAGTTACGAGCAGTACTTC,CASSQDLADSYEQYF
.,many,TRBV7-9,TRBJ2-5,TGTGCCAGCAGCTTAGTTGGGCGGCAAGAGACCCAGTACTTC,CASSLVGRQETQYF
.,many,TRBV30,TRBJ2-1,TGTGCCTGGAGTGCACGCCCGGGAACCTACAATGAGCAGTTCTTC,CAWSARPGTYNEQFF
.,many,TRBV7-9,TRBJ1-5,TGTGCCAGCAGCCCTGGCTTCGGCAATCAGCCCCAGCATTTT,CASSPGFGNQPQHF
TRBD2,few,TRBV18,TRBJ2-1,TGTGCCAGCTCACCCTCAGCGGGGGTTTCGGATGAGCAGTTCTTC,CASSPSAGVSDEQFF
TRBD1,many,TRBV29-1,TRBJ2-7,TGCAGCGTTGAGGGTCAGGGGGTCTACGAGCAGTACTTC,CSVEGQGVYEQYF
.,few,TRBV19,TRBJ1-5,TGTGCCGCTAGACAGGGCAATCAGCCCCAGCATTTT,CAARQGNQPQHF
TRBD2,few,TRBV12-3/TRBV12-4,TRBJ2-1,TGTGCCAGCAGCCCTGGACTAGCGGTCCATGGCTTCTCCTACAATGAGCAGTTCTTC,CASSPGLAVHGFSYNEQFF
.,many,TRBV6-2/TRBV6-3,TRBJ2-7,TGTGCCAGCAGTCTCCCCGGTGATCGGTCCTACGAGCAGTACTTC,CASSLPGDRSYEQYF
.,few,TRBV7-9,TRBJ1-6,TGTGCCAGCAGCCCAAGCTGGGACGGGCGAGGGGCACCCCTCCACTTT,CASSPSWDGRGAPLHF
TRBD1,many,TRBV9,TRBJ2-4,TGTGCCAGCAGCCCTGGGACAGGGCCCGGAGGAGGAATTCAGTACTTC,CASSPGTGPGGGIQYF
TRBD1,once,TRBV25-1,TRBJ1-1,TGTGCCAGCAGTGAGAGGGGGCTCACTGAAGCTCTCTTT,CASSERGLTEALF
.,.,TRBV28,TRBJ1-2,TGTGCCAGCAGTCCAAACACCCAGGGCCTCTATGGCTACACCTTC,CASSPNTQGLYGYTF
.,many,TRBV20-1,TRBJ2-1,TGCAGTGCTAGGCCTCCCGGATACAATGAGCAGTTCTTC,CSARPPGYNEQFF
.,.,TRBV6-2/TRBV6-3,TRBJ1-2,TGTGCCAGCAGTGGAGAATTGGGCACTAACTATGGCTACACCTTC,CASSGELGTNYGYTF
.,many,TRBV7-9,TRBJ2-2,TGTGCCAGCAGCTTAGCGGTCGGTACCGGGGAGCTGTTTTTT,CASSLAVGTGELFF
TRBD2,few,TRBV10-3,TRBJ2-7,TGTGCCATCAGTGGGACACTAACTAGCGGGAGCTCCTACGAGCAGTACTTC,CAISGTLTSGSSYEQYF
.,.,TRBV20-1,TRBJ1-1,TGCAGTGCTAGAGGAACCAGGGACCACACTGAAGCTTTCTTT,CSARGTRDHTEAFF
TRBD2,.,TRBV7-2,TRBJ2-1,TGTGCCAGCAGCTTGGGACTAGCGGGAGGGCGGAATGAGCGGTTCTTC,CASSLGLAGGRNERFF
TRBD2,.,TRBV6-5,TRBJ2-1,TGTGCCAGCAGTTACTCGCTTAGCGGGATGGTTGAGCAGTTCTTC,CASSYSLSGMVEQFF
.,many,TRBV29-1,TRBJ1-1,TGCAGCGTTGAAGTGATCAGCCTTGAAGCTTTCTTT,CSVEVISLEAFF
.,many,TRBV7-9,TRBJ1-5,TGTGCCAGCAGCGCCGGGACGGTATGGCAGCCCCAGCATTTT,CASSAGTVWQPQHF
TRBD1,many,TRBV3-1,TRBJ1-1,TGTGCCAGCGCAAGATCGGACAGGACCAACACTGAAGCTTTCTTT,CASARSDRTNTEAFF
.,.,TRBV11-2,TRBJ2-1,TGTGCCGGCAGCTCAAGGGGTGGTGAGCAGTTCTTC,CAGSSRGGEQFF
TRBD1,.,TRBV5-6,TRBJ1-2,TGTGCCAGCGGTCGCCGGGACAGATTCTATGGCTACACCTTC,CASGRRDRFYGYTF
.,many,TRBV7-9,TRBJ1-6,TGTGCCAGCAGCTTAGGGGTGGGTTCACCCCTCCACTTT,CASSLGVGSPLHF
.,many,TRBV4-2,TRBJ2-3,TGTGCCAGCAGCTCGGAGGGGACTTTACCCACAGATACGCAGTATTTT,CASSSEGTLPTDTQYF
.,many,TRBV19,TRBJ1-5,TGTGCCAGTAGTATAGGAGTAATGGGCGGCAATCAGCCCCAGCATTTT,CASSIGVMGGNQPQHF
TRBD2,many,TRBV2,TRBJ2-7,TGTGCCAGCACCAAAAGGGCGGGGGACCCCTCCTACGAGCAGTACTTC,CASTKRAGDPSYEQYF
.,few,TRBV6-5,TRBJ2-7,TGTACCAGCAGCCCCGGACCGATCTACGAGCAGTACTTC,CTSSPGPIYEQYF
.,many,TRBV28,TRBJ1-5,TGTGCCAGCAGAATGGGGGCAGGCAATCAGCCCCAGCATTTT,CASRMGAGNQPQHF
TRBD1,many,TRBV20-1,TRBJ1-2,TGCAGTGCTATGGACAGGGCGTCAGTTAACTATGGCTACACCTTC,CSAMDRASVNYGYTF
.,.,TRBV19,TRBJ2-1,TGTGCCGGTAGGGAAGGGGGAGGCAATGAGCAGTTCTTC,CAGREGGGNEQFF
.,many,TRBV9,TRBJ2-3,TGTGCCAGCAGCGAAGGGGTCACCCGCACAGATACGCAGTATTTT,CASSEGVTRTDTQYF
TRBD1,many,TRBV7-9,TRBJ2-2,TGTGCCAGCAGCAGCCGGGACAGGGCTTACGGGGAGCTGTTTTTT,CASSSRDRAYGELFF
.,many,TRBV20-1,TRBJ1-1,TGCAGTGCTAGAGGAGCAGTCTCTGGCACTGAAGCTTTCTTT,CSARGAVSGTEAFF
.,many,TRBV24-1,TRBJ2-5,TGTGCCACCAGTGATTTGGAGCCGTCGGGCGAGACCCAGTACTTC,CATSDLEPSGETQYF
.,many,TRBV6-5,TRBJ2-7,TGTGCCAGCAGTTACGACGGGAGTCAGTACGAGCAGTACTTC,CASSYDGSQYEQYF
.,few,TRBV6-2/TRBV6-3,TRBJ1-5,TGTGCCAGCAGCCGGAAGGGGTACAATCAGCCCCAGCATTTT,CASSRKGYNQPQHF
.,few,TRBV4-3,TRBJ1-1,TGCGCCAGCAGCCAAGATTTTGGAGGGAACACTGAAGCTTTCTTT,CASSQDFGGNTEAFF
.,many,TRBV4-3,TRBJ1-3,TGCGCCAGCAGCCAAGCACGATCAGGGGCCGGAAACACCATATATTTT,CASSQARSGAGNTIYF
TRBD1,few,TRBV28,TRBJ2-5,TGTGCCAGCAGTTTCACCACAGGGGGCAATCGAGTGACCCAGTACTTC,CASSFTTGGNRVTQYF